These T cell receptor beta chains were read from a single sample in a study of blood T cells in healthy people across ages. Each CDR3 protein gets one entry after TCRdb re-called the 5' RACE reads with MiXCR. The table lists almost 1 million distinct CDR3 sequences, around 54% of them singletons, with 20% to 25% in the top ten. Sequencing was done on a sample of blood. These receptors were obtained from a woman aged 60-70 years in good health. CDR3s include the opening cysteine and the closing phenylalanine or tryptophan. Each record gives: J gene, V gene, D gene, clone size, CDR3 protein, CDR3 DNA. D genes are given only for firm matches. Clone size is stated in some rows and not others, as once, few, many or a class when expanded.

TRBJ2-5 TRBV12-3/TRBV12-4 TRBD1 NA CASSFTGTEETQYF TGTGCCAGCAGTTTTACCGGGACAGAAGAGACCCAGTACTTC
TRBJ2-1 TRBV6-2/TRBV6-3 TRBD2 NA CASRNTFGRGDLLYNEQFF TGTGCCAGCAGAAATACCTTCGGCCGGGGGGACCTATTATACAATGAGCAGTTCTTC
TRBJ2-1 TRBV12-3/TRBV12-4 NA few CASTTWGMGQFF TGTGCCAGCACTACCTGGGGCATGGGGCAGTTCTTC
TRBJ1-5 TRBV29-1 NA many CSVGQGNQPQHF TGCAGCGTGGGCCAGGGCAATCAGCCCCAGCATTTT
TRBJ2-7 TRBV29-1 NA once CSVAFTGISYEQYF TGCAGCGTTGCCTTCACGGGTATATCCTACGAGCAGTACTTC
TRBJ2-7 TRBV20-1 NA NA CSAAALGGPVHEQYF TGCAGTGCTGCCGCCCTTGGGGGGCCTGTCCACGAGCAGTACTTC
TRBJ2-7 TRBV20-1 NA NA CSAPGWRNNYEQYF TGCAGTGCCCCTGGGTGGCGAAACAACTACGAGCAGTACTTC
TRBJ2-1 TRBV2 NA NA CASQGFPYNEQFF TGTGCCAGCCAGGGGTTCCCCTACAATGAGCAGTTCTTC
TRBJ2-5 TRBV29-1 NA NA CSPKGSSGTQYF TGCAGCCCGAAGGGATCCTCGGGGACCCAGTACTTC
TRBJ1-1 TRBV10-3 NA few CAISEYNTEAFF TGTGCCATCAGTGAGTATAACACTGAAGCTTTCTTT
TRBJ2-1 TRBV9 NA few CASSVVSGGPYNEQFF TGTGCCAGCAGCGTAGTGTCAGGGGGGCCTTACAATGAGCAGTTCTTC